This TCR beta chain is from a study of human T cells and chemical hapten exposure (dated by TCRdb to 2020 to 2022). For context, the study as a whole: For sensitization, 2% DPC in acetone was applied to a 2 cm by 2 cm area of upper inner arm skin. Patients additionally received weekly therapeutic DPC doses to the scalp throughout the roughly 26-week study period. Patch tests used Finn chambers with 0.01% DPC on the upper back, scored after 6 days by International Contact Dermatitis Research Group standards. Most of the patients in the cohort were female, and the cohort covered alopecia areata with under or over 50% scalp involvement, alopecia totalis and alopecia universalis. Libraries were combined into a pool for sequencing, and differences in TCR yield between samples came mainly from small differences in library volumes within the pool. This study followed changes in the peripheral blood TCR repertoire in vivo during primary and secondary sensitization of alopecia patients to the hapten diphenylcyclopropenone (DPC). Patient blood was sampled pre-sensitization (week 0) and at 2, 6 and about 24 weeks after DPC sensitization. Twenty-nine alopecia patients gave blood for TCR sequencing at one to four time points (pre-sensitization, 2, 6 and 24 weeks).

To prepare the library, RACE was applied. Sequencing took place on a NextSeq 500. During library preparation, unique molecular identifiers were attached to individual cDNA molecules so that TCRs could be counted quantitatively and reproducibly. Both TCR alpha and TCR beta chains were sequenced from each blood RNA sample. The source study handled its data this way. Samples had a median of approximately 96,000 TCRs, with a range from roughly 23,224 to 750,000. The Decombinator software suite was used to annotate V, J and CDR3 in the TCR reads. To make PS versus PT1 abundance plots, every sample was subsampled to the same number of TCRs (28,000). TCRs were defined as expanded if absent before sensitization and observed at least eight times at the 2-week time point. The public sequencing data were trimmed at Q25 with fastp and processed into clonotypes with MiXCR by TCRdb, which kept only in-frame beta chains. Each CDR3 protein appears once, grouped with its most common genes and DNA. The V and J calls reflect TCRdb's pipeline rather than the authors' work. The sample includes under 450,000 distinct CDR3 sequences, with nearly 6.5% observed a single time. Clones ranked in the top ten supply around 6.1% of the sample.

The sample holds a few counts of this clonotype. Its antigen is unknown. No base quality information exists; no much larger clone differs at one position. The research as a whole found: Patch test score was positively correlated with the number of PT1 expanded TCRs, with significance at thresholds 8, 16 and 32 but not at 4. No change with DPC sensitization was found in the number of TCRs above 1 in 1000 frequency, and no evidence of global repertoire structure alterations was found. Expanded TCRs formed significantly more large CDR3 similarity clusters than pre-sensitization or healthy control sets, consistent with antigen-driven responses. After repeated subsampling, changes were observed in the strength of the expansion versus patch-test correlation and in the threshold at which the correlation became significant. All patients had alopecia, a presumed autoimmune disease, so their immune response might differ from that of healthy individuals.

Sample time point, as interpreted from the label and publication: patch test 2, 6 weeks after DPC sensitization. The treatment or condition label corresponds to: therapeutic diphenylcyclopropenone sensitization with weekly scalp DPC. Blood at each patch-test visit was drawn before the patch test was applied. Eligible patients were aged 18 to 70, diagnosed with alopecia, deemed suitable for DPC therapy, and excluded if pregnant. Total RNA was extracted from unfractionated whole blood collected in Tempus Blood RNA tubes. This TCR was recovered from a woman aged 18-35 years with alopecia areata. Some clones in this sample may be carry-over from other donors' samples. Source: whole blood, taken in connection with sensitization to the hapten diphenylcyclopropenone (DPC).

The CDR3 protein sequence reads: CAISDSNSGANVLTF. The nucleotide sequence reads as follows: TGTGCCATCAGTGATTCCAACTCTGGGGCCAACGTCCTGACTTTC. The V and J segments used are TRBV10-3 and TRBJ2-6; no confident D gene assignment can be made. The germline V gene gives CDR1 as ENHRY and CDR2 as SYGVKD. The CDR3 starts with the cysteine, ends with the phenylalanine, and has 15 residues. Only CDR3 DNA is held: 45 bases, read in frame from base 1. V gives up 3 bases and J gives up 0 bases, and the segment between their germline ends measures 6 bases.